A single T cell receptor beta chain is shown here with its context. Its recognized antigen is unknown. Per-base quality was not reported, and no clone a single base away is much larger than it. V trim: 2 bases; J trim: 4 bases; unmatched bases: 6. Inclusive of the bounding cysteine and phenylalanine, the CDR3 is 17 residues long. Only the CDR3 part of the read is kept: 51 bases, read in frame from the first base. For CDR1 and CDR2, the germline V gene lists SGHRS and YFSETQ. One collaborating source in Seattle enrolled patients during active infection and followed them longitudinally through the course of disease. Each collaborating institution followed its own protocols to collect whole blood in K2EDTA tubes. For TCRbeta analysis, collaborators shipped samples in one of three forms: frozen whole blood, isolated PBMCs, or DNA extracted from either of those sample types. These data originate in a study of blood T cell repertoires in COVID-19 (dated by TCRdb to 2019 to 2021). Describing the broader study: Collaborator samples came from the United States, Italy and Spain and covered acute and convalescent phases of COVID-19. Where available, HLA class I and class II types were obtained from metadata supplied by the sample provider rather than from assay-based typing. The repertoires were released in a freely available public database meant as a resource for research on the immune response to SARS-CoV-2. Nearly every sample came with metadata listing a de-identified subject ID, COVID-19 status, age in years and sex. The material from the prospective study consisted of cDNA or gDNA derived from T cells, B-cell-depleted T cells, or PBMCs. Samples were obtained from the ongoing ImmuneRACE study (first 160 participants) and from 1,254 subjects provided by 6 global collaborators. Subjects who had been exposed to COVID-19, were actively infected with it, or had recovered from it provided the deeply sampled blood TCRbeta repertoires that made up the dataset.

TCRbeta CDR3 regions were amplified from genomic DNA by means of the immunoSEQ Assay, a bias-controlled multiplex PCR. The study's own analysis went as follows. Within the assay, amplification of reference gene primers was used to estimate how many nucleated cells each sample contained. To quantify the absolute abundance of each unique TCRbeta CDR3 rearrangement, sequence reads were collapsed and filtered. Productive Simpson clonality was computed per sample as the square root of Simpson's diversity index over productive rearrangements. Imported from immuneACCESS, the table was reduced by TCRdb to in-frame sequences with V and J called. These copies leave out some clones; in studies compared against another copy, an unresolved V gene accounts for under half, and the cause of the remainder is not known. From that table come the V and J calls and clone size; the DNA was used to work out D and trimming. The sample has under 300,000 clones on record, over 90% of them singletons. The ten largest clonotypes hold about 0.8% of the sample.

Overall study outcomes, separate from this receptor: How much clinical and demographic metadata was included differed by source and by participant, and the metadata was provided uncurated.

The receptor comes from a man aged 25-45 years with COVID-19, enrolled during active disease. The rearrangement combines TRBV5-1 with TRBJ2-2, and 12 junction bases match TRBD2. Source material: peripheral blood. For the CDR3, the sequence is CASSLGTSGRFTGELFF. DNA sequence: TGCGCCAGCAGCTTAGGGACTAGCGGGCGCTTCACCGGGGAGCTGTTTTTT.